This TCR beta chain was observed in a study of cytomegalovirus exposure and HLA in healthy donors. Findings and caveats of the study: When a later analysis was performed, an Asian-associated ancestry cluster reportedly had fewer N-insertions than the roughly 640-donor mean. It was in a later analysis that TCR association rates were seen to vary by HLA locus, highest for DRB1 and lowest for HLA-C. Earlier analysis looked at TCR beta V segments, and most were productive about 90% or about 30% of the time.

Researchers ran the PCR with 60 Vbeta and 13 Jbeta primers. Clones were read by immunoSEQ multiplex PCR, and TCRdb kept only the in-frame ones, dropping some. The table includes 150,000 to 200,000 clones, 84% detected once. These donors counted as nominally healthy when sampled, but unrecorded immune exposures were likely. This CDR3 comprises 14 residues. Trimming took 2 bases from V and 2 from J, leaving 9 bases between them. CDR1 and CDR2 (germline): MNHEY, SVGAGI. Notes on this clone: Its specificity is not known.

What was sequenced was PBMCs. This chain links TRBV6-5 with TRBJ1-1; perhaps TRBD1 as D (6 bases). The sequence derives from a man younger than 35 in good health and CMV-seronegative. The CDR3 protein is CASSYKQGNTEAFF. The CDR3 nucleotides are TGTGCCAGCAGTTACAAACAGGGCAACACTGAAGCTTTCTTT.